What follows are 19 T cell receptor beta chains derived from one specimen sequenced in a study of T cells in Graves' hyperthyroidism and ophthalmopathy. It was RNA transcripts that yielded the amplified TCR beta CDR3 regions. The TCR CDR3 was amplified in a first-round RT-PCR using the HTBI primer set. TCRdb reprocessed the multiplex PCR reads via MiXCR and lists one record per CDR3 protein. Here the sample spans 480,000 or so distinct CDR3 sequences, approximately 15% being singletons. Sequences were obtained from blood. These receptors originate from a woman aged 18-29 years with Graves' hyperthyroidism.

This clonotype has a count of ten or more. The chain employs TRBV14 and TRBJ2-1, with 8 bases that match TRBD2. Germline loops: CDR1 SGHDN, CDR2 FVKESK. V lost 1 base and J lost 2; bases outside the gene matches: 1. This CDR3 region has 15 residues. The CDR3 DNA reads TGTGCCAGCAGCCAAGCGGGAGGGGCCTACAATGAGCAGTTCTTC. Its translation: CASSQAGGAYNEQFF.

This clonotype was picked up many times. V is TRBV7-3 and J is TRBJ2-2, with 7 nucleotides matching TRBD1. J gave up 0 bases and V 5 bases, and 9 bases lay outside the gene matches. CDR3 length: 17 amino acids. Germline V gene data show CDR1 as SGHTA and CDR2 as FQGTGA. CDR3 sequence: CASSRTPQGANTGELFF. The CDR3 DNA reads as TGTGCCAGCAGCCGAACACCCCAGGGGGCGAACACCGGGGAGCTGTTTTTT.

The gene calls are TRBV20-1 and TRBJ1-1, with D uncertain. The V end lost 6 bases, the J end lost 5 bases, and 19 bases lay between the germline ends. The CDR3 has 14 residues. Germline V CDR1 and CDR2: DFQATT, SNEGSKA (reference sequence). The CDR3 loop reads CSASQEGLGTEAFF. The CDR3 DNA is TGCAGTGCCTCACAAGAGGGTTTGGGGACTGAAGCTTTCTTT.

The table lists this clonotype with many counts. The V gene is TRBV29-1, the J gene TRBJ2-5; weak D call: TRBD2 (5 bases). V gave up 6 bases and J gave up 5 bases, with 19 bases separating them. The germline V gene encodes CDR1 SQVTM and CDR2 ANQGSEA. This CDR3 comprises 14 residues. The CDR3 region is CSVDSTGVGETQYF. CDR3 DNA: TGCAGCGTCGATTCTACCGGGGTCGGGGAGACCCAGTACTTC.

This clonotype was seen ten or more times. The V call is TRBV6-2 or TRBV6-3, the J call TRBJ1-2; TRBD1 is a possible D gene (5 bases). The CDR3 is 15 residues long. Looked up from germline, CDR1 is MNHEY and CDR2 is SVGEGT. The germline V and J ends were trimmed by 2 bases and 3 bases, with 13 bases remaining between them. DNA of the CDR3: TGTGCCAGCAGTTACCGACAGAGAGGAGACTATGGCTACACCTTC. This translates into CASSYRQRGDYGYTF.

This clonotype was seen repeatedly, ten times or more. V usage is TRBV11-1 and J usage is TRBJ2-7; D is ambiguous. Per germline, CDR1 SGHAT and CDR2 FQDESV (reference sequence). The V end was cut by 4 bases, the J end by 0 bases, with 16 bases between. This CDR3 contains 16 residues. CDR3 sequence reads: CASSSASAPGSYEQYF. For the CDR3, the DNA is TGTGCCAGCAGCTCCGCGTCCGCCCCGGGCTCCTACGAGCAGTACTTC.

This clonotype was detected a few times. The CDR3 loop reads CASSSTGTGSYEQYF. In nucleotides, the CDR3 is TGTGCCAGCAGCTCTACCGGGACAGGGTCCTACGAGCAGTACTTC. The gene calls are TRBV7-9 and TRBJ2-7; 9 positions agree with TRBD1. With 4 bases clipped from V and 1 base from J, the junction kept 5 bases outside the gene matches. There are 15 residues in the CDR3. CDR1 is SEHNR and CDR2 is FQNEAQ in the germline V gene (reference sequence).

Points on this clonotype: This could be a read error, since a much larger clone is one nucleotide away. The chain carries TRBV7-2 and TRBJ1-5; a weak D match, TRBD1 (6 bases). CDR1 SGHTA and CDR2 FQGNSA come from the germline V gene. The CDR3 is 13 amino acids. CDR3 in amino acids: CASSVQGNQLQHF. CDR3 bases: TGTGCCAGCAGCGTACAGGGAAATCAGCTCCAGCATTTT.

J is TRBJ1-4 and V is TRBV3-1, with a tentative D call TRBD1 (5 bases). CDR1 and CDR2 (germline): LGHDT, YNNKEL (reference sequence). This CDR3 is built from 16 residues. The ends were cut back, 0 bases at V and 0 bases at J, with 8 bases in the middle. DNA of the CDR3: TGTGCCAGCAGCCAAGATGGGGGGGCAACTAATGAAAAACTGTTTTTT. It translates to CASSQDGGATNEKLFF.

The genes are TRBV12-3 or TRBV12-4 and TRBJ2-3, with 7 bases fitting TRBD2. CDR3 length: 15 amino acids. V gave up 3 bases and J gave up 5 bases; unmatched junction bases: 8. This chain's CDR3 is CASSFRTSAIDTQYF. CDR3 DNA: TGTGCCAGCAGTTTTCGCACTAGCGCCATAGATACGCAGTATTTT.

This clonotype was seen ten or more times. V and J are TRBV5-1 and TRBJ2-7; 9 bases are shared with TRBD2. Germline CDR1 is SGHRS and CDR2 is YFSETQ. The CDR3 runs 13 residues. Trimming removed 2 bases from V and 7 bases from J; junction bases left unmatched: 4. CDR3 residues: CASSFSGSWEQYF. In DNA form, the CDR3 reads TGCGCCAGCAGCTTTAGCGGGAGCTGGGAGCAGTACTTC.

In the case of this clonotype: A single base separates this from a much larger clone, so it may be a read error. The gene calls are TRBV4-1 and TRBJ1-1; D remains ambiguous. The CDR3 covers 15 residues. Germline V CDR1 and CDR2: MGHRA, YSYEKL. This CDR3 is CASRQDPTSGTEAFF. The CDR3 DNA reads as TGCGCCAGCAGGCAAGATCCTACGTCGGGGACTGAAGCTTTCTTT.

J is TRBJ2-1 and V is TRBV9; TRBD2 is a possible D gene (5 bases). V gave up 0 bases and J gave up 10 bases, with 11 bases separating them. CDR1 and CDR2 from the germline V gene are SGDLS and YYNGEE. The CDR3 extends over 13 amino acids. The CDR3 coding sequence is TGTGCCAGCAGCGTAGGTCGGGGTTGGGAGCAGTTCTTC. Protein product: CASSVGRGWEQFF.

Many counts were recorded for this clonotype. The chain recombines TRBV5-1 with TRBJ1-2; a weak D match, TRBD1 (5 bases). Trimming removed 4 bases at V and 6 bases at J, with 19 bases between. The CDR3 spans 15 residues. In germline, CDR1 is SGHRS, CDR2 YFSETQ. The CDR3 is CASSERQIVVDGYTF. The CDR3, as DNA: TGCGCCAGCAGCGAGAGACAGATCGTAGTGGATGGCTACACCTTC.

The rearrangement uses TRBV10-3 and TRBJ2-3; TRBD2 aligns across 7 bases. Trimming at V came to 3 bases and at J to 3 bases, leaving 15 bases not matched to a gene. Germline CDR1 reads ENHRY; CDR2 reads SYGVKD. This CDR3 spans 18 amino acids. CDR3 nucleotide sequence: TGTGCCATCAGTGAAGAGTTGCGGGCGGGAGAGGAGACAGATACGCAGTATTTT. Protein sequence: CAISEELRAGEETDTQYF.

CDR3 amino acids: CASSSRTGRDGELFF. The CDR3 coding sequence is TGTGCCAGCAGCTCCCGGACAGGGCGGGACGGGGAGCTGTTTTTT. The V gene is TRBV9, the J gene TRBJ2-2; 8 bases are shared with TRBD1. Per the germline V gene, CDR1 is SGDLS and CDR2 is YYNGEE. The length of the CDR3 is 15 residues. The V segment lost 4 bases and the J segment 7 bases; nucleotides outside the gene matches: 9.

The chain couples TRBV18 to TRBJ2-7, with TRBD1 identical over 9 bases. This CDR3 is 20 amino acids long. V was pared by 2 bases and J by 2 bases, with 19 bases of the junction left unmatched. Germline V CDR1 and CDR2: KGHSH, LQKENI. In DNA, the CDR3 is TGTGCCAGCTCACCAAACCTTCCGGGACAGGGAAATTATCGGACCTACGAGCAGTACTTC. This gives the protein CASSPNLPGQGNYRTYEQYF.

The rearrangement links TRBV9 to TRBJ2-5, with D hard to call. This CDR3 is built from 16 residues. Germline CDR1 and CDR2: SGDLS and YYNGEE. The V gene lost 4 bases and the J gene lost 5 bases, with 21 bases spanning the gap. The CDR3 DNA reads TGTGCCAGCAGCACCCCGGGCCGGTCCTCAACGGAGACCCAGTACTTC. Translated, it gives CASSTPGRSSTETQYF.

This clonotype has at least ten counts. J is TRBJ1-4 and V is TRBV2; D might be TRBD1 (6 bases). Between the trimmed V and J ends, which lost 3 bases and 10 bases, there was a span of 15 bases. CDR3 length: 14 residues. The germline V gene encodes CDR1 SNHLY and CDR2 FYNNEI. CDR3: CASSDEGGRRKLFF. The CDR3 coding sequence is TGTGCCAGCAGTGATGAGGGGGGCCGCCGAAAACTGTTTTTT. The full variable domain, completed using reference TRBV2 and TRBJ1-4, is EPEVTQTPSHQVTQMGQEVILRCVPISNHLYFYWYRQILGQKVEFLVSFYNNEISEKSEIFDDQFSVERPDGSNFTLKIRSTKLEDSAMYFCASSDEGGRRKLFFGSGTQLSVL.